The sequence of this TCR beta chain was determined in a study of T cell responses to AZD1222 COVID-19 vaccine. Germline loops: CDR1 LGHDT, CDR2 YNNKEL (reference sequence). This CDR3 region has 15 residues. Trimming removed 1 base at V and 0 bases at J, with 6 bases between. Findings of the study overall: There were repertoire samples only from the period after the peak T cell response. Females outnumbered males among donors, who were mostly white British; clonal diversity was possibly underestimated. Seropositive status at baseline applied to only six AZD1222 recipients. Across spike, vaccine-associated CD4 TCRs were found, dominant at 160-218 and 743-854.

TCRdb's table, derived via immunoSEQ multiplex PCR, lists solely in-frame clones and lacks some. Of approximately 150,000 clones detected, 85% to 90% appear once; the ten largest clones hold 1.5% to 2%. In regard to this clone: Its antigen remains unidentified.

V gene TRBV3-1 (or the pseudogene TRBV3-2) combines with J gene TRBJ1-4; D is undetermined. The starting material was peripheral blood, obtained 28 days after the second AZD1222 dose. The sequence was collected from an adult who received the AZD1222 COVID-19 vaccine. Here the CDR3 reads CASSQGFATNEKLFF. CDR3 nucleotides: TGTGCCAGCAGCCAAGGTTTTGCAACTAATGAAAAACTGTTTTTT.